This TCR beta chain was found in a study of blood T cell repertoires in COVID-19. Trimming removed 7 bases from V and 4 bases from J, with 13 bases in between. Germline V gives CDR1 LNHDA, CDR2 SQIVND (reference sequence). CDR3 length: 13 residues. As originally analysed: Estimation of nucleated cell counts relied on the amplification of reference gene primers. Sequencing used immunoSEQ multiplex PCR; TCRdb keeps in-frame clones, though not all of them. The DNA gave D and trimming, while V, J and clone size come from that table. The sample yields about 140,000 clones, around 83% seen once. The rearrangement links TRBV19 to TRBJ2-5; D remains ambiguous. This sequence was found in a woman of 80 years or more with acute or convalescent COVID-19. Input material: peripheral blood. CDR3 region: CASKRGFGETQYF. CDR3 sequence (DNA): TGTGCCAGTAAGCGTGGTTTTGGAGAGACCCAGTACTTC.